Below, 18 T cell receptor beta chains from the same sample are listed, as sequenced in a study of blood T cell repertoires in COVID-19. Clones were sequenced by immunoSEQ multiplex PCR, and TCRdb holds only the in-frame ones, with some missing. Here the sample spans 150,000 to 200,000 clones, around nine tenths being singletons. Sequencing input: peripheral blood. Source of these receptors: a woman aged 18-35 years who had recovered from COVID-19.

CDR3 DNA sequence: TGTGCCAGCAGTGAATGGACAGGGTCAGATACGCAGTATTTT. It translates to CASSEWTGSDTQYF. The V gene is TRBV2, the J gene TRBJ2-3; 8 positions agree with TRBD1. The CDR3 runs to 14 residues. The V and J ends lost 2 bases and 4 bases, in that order; junction bases with no gene match: 2. The germline gives CDR1 SNHLY, CDR2 FYNNEI.

The rearrangement uses TRBV30 and TRBJ1-1, with TRBD1 matching over 11 bases. From germline, CDR1 is GTSNPN and CDR2 SVGIG (reference sequence). The length of the CDR3 is 16 residues. With V trimmed by 3 bases and J by 4 bases, 10 bases remained unmatched. In DNA, the CDR3 is TGTGCCTGGAGAGGGACAGGGGGGGGGTTGGGCACTGAAGCTTTCTTT. Translated, it gives CAWRGTGGGLGTEAFF.

This chain uses TRBV9 with TRBJ2-1; 8 bases map to TRBD2. The V and J ends lost 3 bases and 8 bases, in that order; junction bases with no gene match: 7. In germline, CDR1 is SGDLS, CDR2 YYNGEE. This CDR3 is 14 amino acids long. The CDR3 spells CASSGGTSIHEQFF. CDR3 nucleotides: TGTGCCAGCAGCGGAGGGACTAGTATCCATGAGCAGTTCTTC.

V gene TRBV7-3 combines with J gene TRBJ2-5; 7 nucleotides align to TRBD2. From germline, CDR1 is SGHTA and CDR2 FQGTGA. V was pared by 3 bases and J by 5 bases, with 9 bases of the junction left unmatched. This CDR3 spans 15 amino acids. The CDR3 region is CASSLRAGRVETQYF. The CDR3 bases are TGTGCCAGCAGCTTGAGAGCGGGAAGAGTTGAGACCCAGTACTTC.

For the CDR3, the DNA is TGCGCCAGCAGCCAAGAACTGACTACCTTCTCTGGAAACACCATATATTTT. This sequence encodes CASSQELTTFSGNTIYF. The chain recombines TRBV4-3 with TRBJ1-3, with D uncertain. This CDR3 region has 17 residues. V was shortened by 0 bases and J by 0 bases, with 12 bases between the two germline ends. CDR1 is LGHNA and CDR2 is YSLEER in the germline V gene.

The chain recombines TRBV6-4 with TRBJ1-1; TRBD1 might be the D (5 bases). The CDR3 runs 17 residues. CDR1 is MRHNA, CDR2 SNTAGT, per germline. V gave up 6 bases and J gave up 11 bases, with 31 bases separating them. The CDR3 DNA is TGTGCCAGCAGCCCCAAAAGCCAAGCCAGGGTGTCTGTTGTCGCTTTCTTT. Translated: CASSPKSQARVSVVAFF.

The chain couples TRBV29-1 to TRBJ2-1; D is uncertain. Germline-derived CDR1 and CDR2 are SQVTM and ANQGSEA. CDR3 length: 11 residues. The V end was cut by 5 bases, the J end by 10 bases, with 12 bases between. The CDR3 sequence is CSVFPSSEQFF. DNA for the CDR3: TGCAGCGTTTTCCCCTCAAGCGAGCAGTTCTTC.

The rearrangement uses TRBV2 and TRBJ2-7, with 8 bases fitting TRBD2. Losses at the gene ends were 4 bases for V and 2 bases for J; bases not matched to a gene: 16. CDR1 is SNHLY, CDR2 FYNNEI, per germline. There are 18 residues in the CDR3. As DNA, the CDR3 is TGTGCCAGCAGTGTTGGGGGATTCGGACTAGCTGATACCTACGAGCAGTACGTC. It codes for CASSVGGFGLADTYEQYV.

The chain uses TRBV7-9 and TRBJ2-4; 7 bases line up with TRBD1. V trimming: 4 bases; J trimming: 2 bases; junction bases outside the gene matches: 14. CDR1 is SEHNR, CDR2 FQNEAQ, per germline (reference sequence). CDR3 length: 18 residues. For the CDR3, the DNA is TGTGCCAGCAGCTCAAAAATTACAGGGGTTGAGACCAAAAACATTCAGTACTTC. Protein product: CASSSKITGVETKNIQYF.

This chain uses TRBV5-1 with TRBJ2-2; perhaps TRBD1 as D (6 bases). The V end was cut by 0 bases, the J end by 3 bases, with 12 bases between. From germline, CDR1 is SGHRS and CDR2 YFSETQ. CDR3 length: 16 residues. CDR3 residues: CASSLAATGDTGELFF. CDR3 bases: TGCGCCAGCAGCTTGGCCGCGACAGGAGACACCGGGGAGCTGTTTTTT.

V is TRBV4-3 and J is TRBJ1-1, with D unclear. In germline, CDR1 is LGHNA, CDR2 YSLEER. There are 15 residues in the CDR3. V was shortened by 0 bases and J by 1 base, with 9 bases between the two germline ends. In DNA form, the CDR3 reads TGCGCCAGCAGCCAAGATTCGGGAGGGAACACTGAAGCTTTCTTT. Protein: CASSQDSGGNTEAFF.

This clone appeared once. The junction differs from germline at one of its ends, possibly a read error. The chain combines TRBV2 with TRBJ1-3; tentatively, D is TRBD1 (6 bases). The CDR3 is 16 residues long. Germline V CDR1 and CDR2: SNHLY, FYNNEI. The CDR3 spells CASSVLGRGQRKTIYF. The CDR3 nucleotides are TGTGCCAGCAGTGTCCTAGGCAGGGGCCAGAGAAAGACCATATATTTT.

This chain joins TRBV12-3 or TRBV12-4 and TRBJ2-7; the D is unclear. V shed 5 bases and J shed 3 bases, with 8 bases lying between them. The CDR3 has 12 residues. The CDR3 DNA sequence: TGTGCCAGCAGTCCTCAGTTCTACGAGCAGTACTTC. Residues: CASSPQFYEQYF.

The V gene is TRBV5-6, the J gene TRBJ2-2, with D perhaps matching TRBD2 (5 bases). The CDR3 is made up of 16 amino acids. Trimming left V 0 bases short and J 6 bases short, with 15 bases between. Germline loops: CDR1 SGHDT, CDR2 YYEEEE. The CDR3 DNA is TGTGCCAGCAGCTTGGGGGAAGCCTCCGGGGCCGGGGAGCTGTTTTTT. This sequence encodes CASSLGEASGAGELFF.

This clone was seen only a few times. This rearrangement joins TRBV6-5 to TRBJ2-2, with D tentatively TRBD1 (6 bases). V lost 6 bases and J lost 2, with 10 bases in between. This CDR3 region has 14 residues. Germline lookup yields CDR1 MNHEY and CDR2 SVGAGI. The CDR3 sequence: CASRRQVNTGELFF. The CDR3 region has the DNA TGTGCCAGCAGGAGACAGGTTAACACCGGGGAGCTGTTTTTT.

The chain combines TRBV6-5 with TRBJ1-2; TRBD1 matches 7 bases. This CDR3 has 14 amino acids. Germline V CDR1 and CDR2: MNHEY, SVGAGI. J was trimmed by 2 bases and V by 10 bases; bases with no gene match: 10. The CDR3 here is CATSPGGRNYGYTF. The CDR3 bases are TGTGCCACGAGTCCAGGGGGGAGGAACTATGGCTACACCTTC.

The chain uses TRBV7-9 and TRBJ2-1, with D tentatively TRBD1 (6 bases). The V and J ends lost 6 bases and 9 bases respectively, with 12 bases between them. The CDR3 length is 12 residues. The germline gives CDR1 SEHNR, CDR2 FQNEAQ (reference sequence). The CDR3 loop is CASRLIGGEQFF. Here the CDR3 DNA reads TGTGCCAGCAGATTAATAGGGGGTGAGCAGTTCTTC.

The chain joins TRBV5-6 to TRBJ1-1; 10 bases match TRBD1. In germline, CDR1 is SGHDT, CDR2 YYEEEE. J was trimmed by 8 bases and V by 1 base; bases with no gene match: 2. The CDR3 contains 13 residues. CDR3 amino acids: CASSLRDRGEAFF. Here the CDR3 DNA reads TGTGCCAGCAGCTTGCGGGACAGGGGAGAAGCTTTCTTT.